Listed below are T cell receptor beta chains from one sample, sequenced in a study of blood T cell repertoires in COVID-19. Some clones are missing from TCRdb's copy, which holds only in-frame ones; the method was immunoSEQ multiplex PCR. In the table there are some 170,000 clones, around 84% of which are singletons. What was sequenced was PBMCs or T cells enriched from blood (not recorded which). The receptors here all came from a man in his fifties or sixties who had recovered from COVID-19. CDR3s include the opening cysteine and the closing phenylalanine or tryptophan. The order of the fields is CDR3 length, J gene, clone size, D gene, V gene, CDR3 protein, CDR3 DNA. A D gene is named only where the DNA matches it firmly. Rows give clone size only sometimes, using once, few, many, or a class for an expanded clone.

14 | TRBJ1-2 | once | - | TRBV6-6 | CASRPGTPTYGYTF | TGTGCCAGCAGGCCCGGGACACCGACCTATGGCTACACCTTC
15 | TRBJ1-1 | - | TRBD1 | TRBV29-1 | CSVATGGTMNTEAFF | TGCAGCGTTGCGACAGGGGGAACAATGAACACTGAAGCTTTCTTT
16 | TRBJ1-1 | - | - | TRBV5-1 | CASSFGSTGGLTEAFF | TGCGCCAGCAGCTTCGGTTCCACGGGGGGGCTCACTGAAGCTTTCTTT
14 | TRBJ1-2 | - | - | TRBV21-1 | CASSKVGQGSGYTF | -
14 | TRBJ1-2 | - | - | TRBV11-3 | CASSLFGLPYGYTF | TGTGCCAGCAGCTTATTTGGCCTTCCCTATGGCTACACCTTC
13 | TRBJ2-4 | - | TRBD1 | TRBV18 | CASSQKGQDIQYF | TGTGCCAGCTCACAAAAAGGACAGGACATTCAGTACTTC
13 | TRBJ1-1 | - | - | TRBV12-3/TRBV12-4 | CASSLTDRNGAFF | TGTGCCAGCAGTTTGACCGACAGGAATGGAGCTTTCTTT
16 | TRBJ2-7 | - | TRBD1 | TRBV24-1 | CATSDPGQGKYSEQYF | TGTGCCACCAGTGACCCGGGACAGGGGAAGTACTCCGAGCAGTACTTC
15 | TRBJ2-5 | - | TRBD2 | TRBV10-3 | CAISESAGGWETQYF | TGTGCCATCAGTGAGTCCGCGGGGGGATGGGAGACCCAGTACTTC
13 | TRBJ1-2 | - | - | TRBV6-4 | CASSDEEFFGYTF | TGTGCCAGCAGTGACGAGGAGTTTTTTGGCTACACCTTC
18 | TRBJ2-3 | - | TRBD2 | TRBV4-1 | CASSQGVGTSVSTDTQYF | TGCGCCAGCAGCCAGGGGGTCGGGACTAGCGTCAGCACAGATACGCAGTATTTT
17 | TRBJ1-3 | - | TRBD1 | TRBV18 | CASSPPGQVISGNTIYF | TGTGCCAGCTCACCACCGGGACAGGTCATCTCTGGAAACACCATATATTTT
15 | TRBJ2-3 | - | TRBD1 | TRBV13 | CASSFKTGAWDTQYF | TGTGCCAGCAGCTTTAAGACAGGGGCTTGGGATACGCAGTATTTT
15 | TRBJ1-4 | - | - | TRBV7-9 | CASSLLAGETEKLFF | TGTGCCAGCAGCTTACTAGCGGGGGAGACCGAAAAACTGTTTTTT
11 | TRBJ1-2 | - | - | TRBV9 | CASSADRGYTF | TGTGCCAGCAGCGCTGACAGAGGCTACACCTTC
13 | TRBJ2-5 | - | TRBD2 | TRBV6-1 | CASSEGLAGAQYF | TGTGCCAGCAGTGAGGGACTAGCGGGGGCCCAGTACTTC
14 | TRBJ2-7 | - | - | TRBV19 | CASSAGKGPGEQYF | TGTGCCAGTAGCGCGGGAAAAGGCCCAGGAGAGCAGTACTTC
16 | TRBJ2-3 | - | TRBD1 | TRBV19 | CASSNPGQGAPDTQYF | TGTGCCAGTAGCAACCCGGGACAGGGCGCGCCAGATACGCAGTATTTT
14 | TRBJ1-5 | - | - | TRBV7-9 | CASSEAGSNQPQHF | TGTGCCAGCAGCGAAGCAGGGAGCAATCAGCCCCAGCATTTT
19 | TRBJ1-1 | - | TRBD1 | TRBV5-1 | CASSFRDRGRLGSNTEAFF | TGCGCCAGCAGCTTCCGGGACAGGGGACGTTTAGGTTCGAACACTGAAGCTTTCTTT
15 | TRBJ1-2 | - | - | TRBV2 | CASSEPAHRAYGYTF | TGTGCCAGCAGTGAACCAGCCCACAGGGCTTATGGCTACACCTTC
15 | TRBJ2-6 | - | - | TRBV19 | CASNRGNSGANVLTF | TGTGCCAGTAATAGGGGTAACTCTGGGGCCAACGTCCTGACTTTC
15 | TRBJ1-1 | - | - | TRBV19 | CASSLQGLGNTEAFF | TGTGCCAGTAGTTTACAGGGTCTCGGGAACACTGAAGCTTTCTTT
16 | TRBJ2-2 | - | TRBD2 | TRBV5-1 | CASRKGLAENTGELFF | TGCGCCAGCAGGAAGGGACTAGCTGAGAACACCGGGGAGCTGTTTTTT
17 | TRBJ2-3 | - | TRBD2 | TRBV5-1 | CASRNLRTSGGTDTQYF | TGCGCCAGCAGGAATCTAAGGACTAGCGGTGGCACAGATACGCAGTATTTT
13 | TRBJ1-1 | - | - | TRBV5-1 | CASTLQENTEAFF | TGCGCCAGCACCTTACAAGAGAACACTGAAGCTTTCTTT
14 | TRBJ1-6 | - | - | TRBV7-9 | CASSLDSQASPLHF | TGTGCCAGCAGCTTAGATTCGCAGGCTTCACCCCTCCACTTT
15 | TRBJ2-5 | - | - | TRBV11-2 | CASSLGRAIQETQYF | TGTGCCAGCAGCCTAGGGAGAGCGATTCAAGAGACCCAGTACTTC
14 | TRBJ1-1 | - | TRBD1 | TRBV5-1 | CASSLKGGGTEAFF | TGCGCCAGCAGCTTGAAAGGGGGCGGGACTGAAGCTTTCTTT
16 | TRBJ2-5 | - | TRBD1 | TRBV5-1 | CASSSSGTGIQETQYF | TGCGCCAGCAGCTCCTCCGGGACAGGGATCCAAGAGACCCAGTACTTC
15 | TRBJ1-5 | - | TRBD1 | TRBV19 | CASIDRGYSNQPQHF | TGTGCCAGCATCGACAGGGGGTATAGCAATCAGCCCCAGCATTTT
13 | TRBJ1-5 | few | - | TRBV20-1 | CSASPRMNQPQHF | TGCAGTGCTAGTCCCAGGATGAATCAGCCCCAGCATTTT
14 | TRBJ1-2 | - | TRBD1 | TRBV27 | CASSPDDRVSGYTF | TGTGCCAGCAGTCCAGACGACAGGGTTTCTGGCTACACCTTC
12 | TRBJ1-4 | - | - | TRBV4-2 | CASSPLGEKLFF | TGTGCCAGCAGCCCCCTAGGTGAAAAACTGTTTTTT
16 | TRBJ2-7 | - | - | TRBV5-1 | CASSPLPGTAGYEQYF | TGCGCCAGCAGCCCTTTACCCGGGACGGCGGGATACGAGCAGTACTTC
13 | TRBJ2-3 | - | - | TRBV5-1 | CASSLEGTDTQYF | TGCGCCAGCAGCTTGGAGGGGACAGATACGCAGTATTTT
16 | TRBJ1-4 | - | - | TRBV5-1 | CASSGGFSAAEGKLFF | TGCGCCAGCAGCGGCGGTTTTTCGGCGGCCGAAGGAAAACTGTTTTTT
15 | TRBJ2-5 | once | - | TRBV3-1/TRBV3-2 | CASSQDRDFQETQYF | TGTGCCAGCAGCCAAGATCGGGACTTTCAAGAGACCCAGTACTTC
15 | TRBJ2-5 | - | TRBD2 | TRBV2 | CASTRRGGGQETQYF | TGTGCCAGCACGCGGCGGGGGGGCGGCCAAGAGACCCAGTACTTC
12 | TRBJ2-7 | - | TRBD1 | TRBV6-5 | CASGRGPYEQYF | TGTGCCAGCGGCAGGGGGCCCTACGAGCAGTACTTC
16 | TRBJ1-6 | - | TRBD1 | TRBV28 | CASTAPGQGRNSPLHF | TGTGCCAGCACCGCCCCGGGACAGGGTCGAAATTCACCCCTCCACTTT
16 | TRBJ1-2 | - | - | TRBV5-1 | CASSANTGQRGAGYTF | TGCGCCAGCAGCGCCAATACGGGACAACGGGGGGCCGGCTACACCTTC
14 | TRBJ2-7 | - | - | TRBV5-4 | CASSFRGASYEQYF | TGTGCCAGCAGCTTCCGGGGGGCCTCCTACGAGCAGTACTTC
14 | TRBJ1-5 | once | - | TRBV7-9 | CASSSAAGPQPQHF | TGTGCCAGCAGCTCGGCCGCGGGGCCTCAGCCCCAGCATTTT
15 | TRBJ1-2 | - | TRBD1 | TRBV5-4 | CASSVGTGAFYGYTF | TGTGCCAGCAGCGTCGGGACAGGGGCGTTTTATGGCTACACCTTC